The 8 T cell receptor beta chains below were found in one sample sequenced in a study of PD-L1 blockade in urothelial cancer. Libraries were prepared by immunoSEQ multiplex PCR; TCRdb keeps only in-frame clonotypes and omits some of them. Of 50,000 or so clones in the sample, about 86% were seen once. Noted time point: pretreatment peripheral blood. The starting material was PBMCs, obtained around atezolizumab (anti-PD-L1) treatment. Receptors originate from a man aged 65-85 years with urothelial cancer.

The V call is TRBV6-5, the J call TRBJ1-2, with a weak D call TRBD1 (5 bases). In germline, CDR1 is MNHEY, CDR2 SVGAGI. V lost 6 bases, J lost 4 bases, and 15 bases lay in between. The CDR3 loop spans 14 amino acids. The CDR3 DNA is TGTGCCAGCAGCCGCCCGACAGACCCCTATGGCTACACCTTC. Translation gives CASSRPTDPYGYTF.

The genes are TRBV28 and TRBJ1-2; tentatively, D is TRBD1 (5 bases). CDR1 is MDHEN, CDR2 SYDVKM, per germline. V was clipped by 5 bases and J by 6 bases, with 13 bases between them. The CDR3 totals 13 residues. CDR3: CASSPPGGDGYTF. Here the CDR3 DNA reads TGTGCCAGCAGTCCTCCCGGGGGAGATGGCTACACCTTC.

The J gene is TRBJ2-3, the V gene TRBV19; the match to TRBD2 covers 7 bases. The V and J ends lost 5 bases and 2 bases, in that order; junction bases with no gene match: 10. Germline V gene sequence: CDR1 LNHDA, CDR2 SQIVND (reference sequence). The CDR3 has 16 residues. DNA of the CDR3: TGTGCCAGTAGTGAGCGGGGCGGTTACTCCACAGATACGCAGTATTTT. It yields the protein CASSERGGYSTDTQYF.

The chain employs TRBV9 and TRBJ2-3; the match to TRBD2 covers 8 bases. V dropped 1 base and J dropped 5; count of bases not matched to a gene: 9. This CDR3 has 16 amino acids. CDR1 is SGDLS, CDR2 YYNGEE, per germline. The CDR3 DNA is TGTGCCAGCAGCGTAACCTTAGCGGGATTGGGAGATACGCAGTATTTT. Translation: CASSVTLAGLGDTQYF.

The V and J genes are TRBV9 and TRBJ2-1; no reliable D call. Germline CDR1 SGDLS, CDR2 YYNGEE. The CDR3 contains 15 residues. The germline V and J ends were trimmed by 0 bases and 0 bases, with 7 bases remaining between them. Written as DNA, the CDR3 is TGTGCCAGCAGCGTAGAGCCAGGCTCCTACAATGAGCAGTTCTTC. Protein: CASSVEPGSYNEQFF. Based on the CDR3 plus reference TRBV9 and TRBJ2-1, the full variable domain is DSGVTQTPKHLITATGQRVTLRCSPRSGDLSVYWYQQSLDQGLQFLIQYYNGEERAKGNILERFSAQQFPDLHSELNLSSLELGDSALYFCASSVEPGSYNEQFFGPGTRLTVL.

The rearrangement links TRBV28 to TRBJ2-1; weak D call: TRBD1 (6 bases). CDR1 is MDHEN and CDR2 is SYDVKM in the germline V gene. Trimming left V 3 bases short and J 3 bases short, with 9 bases between. The CDR3 runs to 14 residues. The CDR3 nucleotides are TGTGCCAGCAGTTTCAGGGGAGACTACAATGAGCAGTTCTTC. This translates into CASSFRGDYNEQFF.

The rearrangement uses TRBV27 and TRBJ1-3, with no clear D. The ends were cut back, 3 bases at V and 0 bases at J, with 9 bases in the middle. CDR1 is MNHEY, CDR2 SMNVEV, per germline (reference sequence). The CDR3 has 15 residues. The CDR3 DNA follows: TGTGCCAGCAGTTTGCAGAAAAGCTCTGGAAACACCATATATTTT. It yields the protein CASSLQKSSGNTIYF.

CDR3 sequence: CASSSQVAGLQETQYF. In DNA form, the CDR3 reads TGTGCCAGCAGCTCCCAGGTAGCGGGACTTCAAGAGACCCAGTACTTC. The rearrangement joins TRBV7-9 to TRBJ2-5; 8 positions agree with TRBD2. Germline V gives CDR1 SEHNR, CDR2 FQNEAQ (reference sequence). After removal of 4 bases from V and 2 bases from J, the junction contained 9 bases not matched to a gene. This CDR3 has 16 residues.